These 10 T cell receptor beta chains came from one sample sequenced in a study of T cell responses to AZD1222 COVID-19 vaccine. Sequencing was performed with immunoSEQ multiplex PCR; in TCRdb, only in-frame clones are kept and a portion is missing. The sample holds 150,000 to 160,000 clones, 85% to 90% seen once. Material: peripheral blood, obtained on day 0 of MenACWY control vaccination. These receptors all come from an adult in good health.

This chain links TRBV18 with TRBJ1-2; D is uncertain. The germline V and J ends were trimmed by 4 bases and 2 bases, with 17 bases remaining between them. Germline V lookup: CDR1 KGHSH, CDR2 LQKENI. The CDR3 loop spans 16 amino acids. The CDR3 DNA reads TGTGCCAGCTCACGAGAAGACACGGTAGGGAACTATGGCTACACCTTC. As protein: CASSREDTVGNYGYTF.

This CDR3 reads CASSQGGSYNEQFF. In nucleotides, the CDR3 is TGTGCCAGCAGCCAGGGAGGCTCCTACAATGAGCAGTTCTTC. The chain couples TRBV3-1 (or the pseudogene TRBV3-2) to TRBJ2-1, with a tentative D call TRBD2 (6 bases). The V gene's germline CDR1 is LGHDT and CDR2 YNNKEL (reference sequence). The CDR3 is 14 residues long. V dropped 3 bases and J dropped 0 bases, with 6 bases sitting between them.

In DNA, the CDR3 is TGTGCCAGCAGCCTACAGGGGATGATTGGAAACACCATATATTTT. Translating it yields CASSLQGMIGNTIYF. J is TRBJ1-3 and V is TRBV7-2; TRBD1 agrees at 7 bases. The length of the CDR3 is 15 residues. The germline gives CDR1 SGHTA, CDR2 FQGNSA. V lost 5 bases to trimming and J lost 3 bases; unmatched junction nucleotides: 7.

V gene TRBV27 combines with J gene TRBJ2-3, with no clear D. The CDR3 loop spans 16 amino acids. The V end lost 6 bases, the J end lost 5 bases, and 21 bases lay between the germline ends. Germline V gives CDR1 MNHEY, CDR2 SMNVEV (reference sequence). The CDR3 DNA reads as TGTGCCAGCAGACCCGCCCCTCCCCCGGTACAAGATACGCAGTATTTT. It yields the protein CASRPAPPPVQDTQYF.

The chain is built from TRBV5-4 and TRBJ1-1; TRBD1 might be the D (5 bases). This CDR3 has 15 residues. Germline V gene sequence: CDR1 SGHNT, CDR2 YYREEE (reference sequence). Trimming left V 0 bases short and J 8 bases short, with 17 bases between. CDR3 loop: CASSLARSGNIEAFF. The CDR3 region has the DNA TGTGCCAGCAGCTTGGCCAGATCAGGGAATATCGAAGCTTTCTTT. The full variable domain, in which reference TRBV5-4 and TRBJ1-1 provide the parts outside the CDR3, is ETGVTQSPTHLIKTRGQQVTLRCSSQSGHNTVSWYQQALGQGPQFIFQYYREEENGRGNFPPRFSGLQFPNYSSELNVNALELDDSALYLCASSLARSGNIEAFFGQGTRLTVV.

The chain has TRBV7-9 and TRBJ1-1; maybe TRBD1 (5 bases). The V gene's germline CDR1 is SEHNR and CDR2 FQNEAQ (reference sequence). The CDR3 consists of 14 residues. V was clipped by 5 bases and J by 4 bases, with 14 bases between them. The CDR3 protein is CASSALRGSTEAFF. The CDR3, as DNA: TGTGCCAGCAGCGCCCTCCGGGGGAGCACTGAAGCTTTCTTT.

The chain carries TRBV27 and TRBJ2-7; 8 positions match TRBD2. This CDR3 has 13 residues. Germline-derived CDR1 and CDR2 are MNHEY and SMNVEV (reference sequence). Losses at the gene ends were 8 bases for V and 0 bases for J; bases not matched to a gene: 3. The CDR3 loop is CASRGTSSYEQYF. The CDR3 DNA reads TGTGCCAGCCGCGGGACTAGCTCCTACGAGCAGTACTTC.

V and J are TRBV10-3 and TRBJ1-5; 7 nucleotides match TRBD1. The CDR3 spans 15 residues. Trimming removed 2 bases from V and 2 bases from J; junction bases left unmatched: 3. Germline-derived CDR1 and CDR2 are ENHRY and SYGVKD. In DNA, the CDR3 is TGTGCCATCAGTGAGGGAGACAGGGGCAATCAGCCCCAGCATTTT. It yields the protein CAISEGDRGNQPQHF.

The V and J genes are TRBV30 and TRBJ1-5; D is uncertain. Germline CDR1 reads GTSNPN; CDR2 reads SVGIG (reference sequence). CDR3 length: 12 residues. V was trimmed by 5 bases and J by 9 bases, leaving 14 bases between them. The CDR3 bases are TGTGCCTGGGGTTCGAACATGGGGCCCCAGCATTTT. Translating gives CAWGSNMGPQHF.

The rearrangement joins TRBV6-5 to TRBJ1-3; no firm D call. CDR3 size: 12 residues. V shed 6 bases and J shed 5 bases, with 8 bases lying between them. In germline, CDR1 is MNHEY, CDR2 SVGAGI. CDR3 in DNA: TGTGCCAGCAGGGAGGGCAGAAACACCATATATTTT. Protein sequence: CASREGRNTIYF.